Presented here are 12 T cell receptor beta chains from one specimen sequenced in a study of CD8 T cells in ankylosing spondylitis. Study outcomes and limitations: Ankylosing spondylitis blood appeared to be characterized by a TCR beta motif of roughly eight highly homologous variants.

TCRdb processed the 5' RACE reads anew with MiXCR; each CDR3 protein has one entry. The table includes 800,000 to 900,000 distinct CDR3 sequences, approximately 12% detected once. For these receptors, no antigen is known. The sample taken for sequencing was blood, either unsorted or a sorted T cell fraction (not recorded which). The receptors stem from a male donor with ankylosing spondylitis.

This rearrangement joins TRBV7-3 to TRBJ2-1, with 7 positions matching TRBD2. Germline-derived CDR1 and CDR2 are SGHTA and FQGTGA. Unmatched junction bases numbered 7, after V lost 1 base and J lost 4 bases. There are 16 residues in the CDR3. CDR3 coding DNA: TGTGCCAGCAGCTTAAGAAGCGGGACCCTATACAATGAGCAGTTCTTC. Protein sequence: CASSLRSGTLYNEQFF.

This clonotype was recorded a few times. The genes are TRBV20-1 and TRBJ1-2; a weak D match, TRBD1 (5 bases). The CDR3 totals 12 residues. Trimming shortened V by 1 base and J by 9 bases, and 12 bases separated the two germline ends. Germline lookup yields CDR1 DFQATT and CDR2 SNEGSKA (reference sequence). This CDR3 is CSARGDPLRYTF. CDR3 nucleotides: TGCAGTGCTAGAGGGGACCCTCTACGCTACACCTTC.

The genes are TRBV20-1 and TRBJ1-2; the D gene is possibly TRBD1 (6 bases). Germline V gene sequence: CDR1 DFQATT, CDR2 SNEGSKA (reference sequence). Trimming took off 4 bases at V and 5 bases at J, with 26 bases between the two ends. CDR3 size: 17 residues. The CDR3 DNA follows: TGCAGTGCTACCAGTGCGGGGGGCCAGGGGAGAAGTTATGGCTACACCTTC. Translating gives CSATSAGGQGRSYGYTF.

A few counts support this clonotype. The V call is TRBV5-1, the J call TRBJ1-1; possibly TRBD1 for D (5 bases). CDR1 and CDR2 (germline): SGHRS, YFSETQ. This CDR3 is 13 amino acids long. V lost 4 bases to trimming and J lost 4 bases, with 11 bases between them. CDR3 coding DNA: TGCGCCAGCAGCGGACGGACATCCACTGAAGCTTTCTTT. Protein product: CASSGRTSTEAFF.

CDR3: CAAFSSGRGVREQFF. The CDR3 DNA sequence: TGTGCCGCCTTCTCGAGCGGGAGAGGGGTCCGTGAGCAGTTCTTC. V is TRBV6-1 and J is TRBJ2-1; TRBD2 agrees at 8 bases. V gave up 11 bases and J gave up 9 bases; unmatched junction bases: 18. CDR3 length: 15 amino acids. CDR1 is MNHNS, CDR2 SASEGT, per germline.

This clonotype occurred many times. The chain recombines TRBV29-1 with TRBJ2-5; D may be TRBD1 (5 bases). Per the germline V gene, CDR1 is SQVTM and CDR2 is ANQGSEA. The V gene lost 3 bases and the J gene lost 5 bases, with 13 bases spanning the gap. The CDR3 runs 13 residues. The CDR3 DNA follows: TGCAGCGTTGATAAGGGGCCTGGGGAGACCCAGTACTTC. Its protein is CSVDKGPGETQYF. Together with reference TRBV29-1 and TRBJ2-5, the CDR3 gives the full variable domain: SAVISQKPSRDICQRGTSLTIQCQVDSQVTMMFWYRQQPGQSLTLIATANQGSEATYESGFVIDKFPISRPNLTFSTLTVSNMSPEDSSIYLCSVDKGPGETQYFGPGTRLLVL.

This clonotype occurred a few times. V is TRBV28 and J is TRBJ2-7; no reliable D call. Germline CDR1 MDHEN, CDR2 SYDVKM. V dropped 1 base and J dropped 1 base, with 17 bases sitting between them. The CDR3 has 17 amino acids. CDR3 sequence: CASSLSLQQERSYEQYF. The CDR3 DNA follows: TGTGCCAGCAGTTTATCGTTACAGCAGGAGAGATCCTACGAGCAGTACTTC. The full variable domain, completed using reference TRBV28 and TRBJ2-7, is DVKVTQSSRYLVKRTGEKVFLECVQDMDHENMFWYRQDPGLGLRLIYFSYDVKMKEKGDIPEGYSVSREKKERFSLILESASTNQTSMYLCASSLSLQQERSYEQYFGPGTRLTVT.

The chain couples TRBV28 to TRBJ1-2; D call uncertain. This CDR3 contains 14 residues. Germline loops: CDR1 MDHEN, CDR2 SYDVKM. The ends were cut back, 3 bases at V and 4 bases at J, with 12 bases in the middle. The CDR3 here is CASSFFSGLYGYTF. The CDR3 coding sequence is TGTGCCAGCAGTTTTTTTTCCGGCCTCTATGGCTACACCTTC.

The J gene is TRBJ2-7, the V gene TRBV7-2, with 8 bases matching TRBD2. With 2 bases clipped from V and 5 bases from J, the junction kept 5 bases outside the gene matches. There are 14 residues in the CDR3. CDR1 is SGHTA, CDR2 FQGNSA, per germline. DNA of the CDR3: TGTGCCAGCAGCTTAACACGGGAGGGCCACGAGCAGTACTTC. Its protein is CASSLTREGHEQYF.

The CDR3 nucleotides read TGCAGTGCTAGCAAGACAGGGGAGTGGGGAAAAGCTTTCTTT. This sequence encodes CSASKTGEWGKAFF. The chain recombines TRBV20-1 with TRBJ1-1, with 8 bases fitting TRBD1. Germline V gene lookup returns CDR1 DFQATT and CDR2 SNEGSKA (reference sequence). Trimming removed 3 bases from V and 9 bases from J; junction bases left unmatched: 12. The CDR3 length is 14 residues.

The chain carries TRBV20-1 and TRBJ2-7; TRBD1 might be the D (6 bases). The CDR3 loop spans 13 amino acids. Germline lookup yields CDR1 DFQATT and CDR2 SNEGSKA (reference sequence). V was trimmed by 2 bases and J by 3 bases, leaving 11 bases between them. The CDR3 sequence: CSARQGLDYEQYF. The DNA for the CDR3 is TGCAGTGCTAGACAGGGGTTAGACTACGAGCAGTACTTC.

CDR3 loop: CASSLALGRAVTQETQYF. CDR3 bases: TGCGCCAGCAGCTTGGCCCTCGGGAGGGCGGTGACCCAAGAGACCCAGTACTTC. The gene calls are TRBV5-1 and TRBJ2-5; 8 bases map to TRBD2. The CDR3 is made up of 18 amino acids. V shed 0 bases, J shed 1 base, and the junction held 11 bases outside the gene matches. CDR1 SGHRS and CDR2 YFSETQ come from the germline V gene.